Shown below are 23 T cell receptor beta chains from a single sample sequenced in a study of human T cells and chemical hapten exposure. The sample's time point: pre-sensitization, week 0. Described treatment: therapeutic diphenylcyclopropenone sensitization with weekly scalp DPC. One entry per CDR3 protein, called by TCRdb with MiXCR from the RACE reads. Seen here are under 200,000 distinct CDR3 sequences, roughly 30% observed once, and the top ten hold 2.9%. The source was whole blood, collected in connection with sensitization to the hapten diphenylcyclopropenone (DPC). The receptors come from a woman in her thirties with alopecia areata. Some clones in this sample may be carry-over from other donors' samples.

V is TRBV29-1 and J is TRBJ1-1, with a weak D call TRBD1 (6 bases). Germline lookup yields CDR1 SQVTM and CDR2 ANQGSEA. The CDR3 is 14 amino acids. The V end lost 4 bases, the J end lost 5 bases, and 17 bases lay between the germline ends. DNA for the CDR3: TGCAGCGTTGTTCGGGGGGCCCGGGGGACTGAAGCTTTCTTT. It is translated as CSVVRGARGTEAFF.

This clonotype was seen only a few times. This chain links TRBV4-2 with TRBJ2-7; either TRBD1 or TRBD2 may fit D (6 bases each). The V gene's germline CDR1 is LGHNA and CDR2 YNFKEQ. Trimming left V 4 bases short and J 5 bases short, with 21 bases between. The length of the CDR3 is 16 residues. CDR3 sequence reads: CASSPRGTPSRDEQYF. The CDR3 nucleotides read TGTGCCAGCAGCCCTCGCGGGACACCCTCTAGGGACGAGCAGTACTTC.

The table lists this clonotype with a few counts. The chain combines TRBV29-1 with TRBJ2-5, with 10 nucleotides matching TRBD2. Trimming at V came to 4 bases and at J to 5 bases, leaving 10 bases not matched to a gene. Germline CDR1 SQVTM, CDR2 ANQGSEA. This CDR3 is built from 15 residues. The CDR3 nucleotides read TGCAGCGTTGGGCCAGCGGGAGGGTCGGTGGAGACCCAGTACTTC. It is translated as CSVGPAGGSVETQYF.

The CDR3 DNA is TGTGCCAGCAGCCAGCGGAACACTGAAGCTTTCTTT. Protein product: CASSQRNTEAFF. J is TRBJ1-1 and V is TRBV6-5; D is uncertain. V lost 6 bases to trimming and J lost 1 base, with 6 bases between them. CDR1 is MNHEY and CDR2 is SVGAGI in the germline V gene. This CDR3 contains 12 residues.

This chain links TRBV20-1 with TRBJ2-5; D might be TRBD1 (5 bases). CDR1 and CDR2 from the germline V gene are DFQATT and SNEGSKA (reference sequence). The CDR3 is 12 amino acids. V dropped 5 bases and J dropped 2 bases, with 9 bases sitting between them. The CDR3 DNA is TGCAGTGCTGACAGAGCACAAGAGACCCAGTACTTC. Encoded protein: CSADRAQETQYF.

The CDR3 loop is CSANPPKTRLEQYF. The CDR3 bases are TGCAGTGCCAACCCCCCAAAAACTAGGTTAGAGCAGTACTTC. The rearrangement joins TRBV20-1 to TRBJ2-7; perhaps TRBD2 as D (5 bases). V dropped 6 bases and J dropped 7 bases, with 22 bases sitting between them. The CDR3 runs 14 residues. Germline V lookup: CDR1 DFQATT, CDR2 SNEGSKA (reference sequence).

This clonotype was observed a few times. The rearrangement joins TRBV2 to TRBJ2-2, with D maybe TRBD2 (6 bases). The germline V gene has CDR1 SNHLY and CDR2 FYNNEI. This CDR3 spans 14 amino acids. With 8 bases removed from V and 4 bases from J, the gap between germline ends came to 14 bases. In DNA, the CDR3 is TGTGCCAGCCGGGACGGGACTCGCACCGGGGAGCTGTTTTTT. The encoded protein is CASRDGTRTGELFF.

The genes are TRBV29-1 and TRBJ2-1; tentative D call: TRBD2 (6 bases). The CDR3 contains 11 residues. V gave up 3 bases and J gave up 7 bases, with 7 bases separating them. The V gene's germline CDR1 is SQVTM and CDR2 ANQGSEA. The CDR3 is CSVDGGNEQFF. CDR3 DNA: TGCAGCGTTGATGGGGGGAATGAGCAGTTCTTC.

J is TRBJ1-1 and V is TRBV6-5, with TRBD1 identical over 8 bases. The V gene end was trimmed by 6 bases and the J gene end by 4 bases; junction bases not matched to a gene: 13. Germline V gives CDR1 MNHEY, CDR2 SVGAGI. There are 16 residues in the CDR3. The CDR3 spells CASSQRQGTRVTEAFF. CDR3 coding DNA: TGTGCCAGCAGCCAAAGACAGGGGACGCGAGTCACTGAAGCTTTCTTT.

This clonotype was detected a few times. The chain couples TRBV5-1 to TRBJ1-5, with a possible D match to TRBD1 (6 bases). The germline V and J ends were trimmed by 0 bases and 4 bases, with 14 bases remaining between them. CDR1 is SGHRS and CDR2 is YFSETQ in the germline V gene. CDR3 length: 16 amino acids. Here the CDR3 reads CASSLGTGARNQPQHF. The CDR3, as DNA: TGCGCCAGCAGCTTGGGTACGGGGGCGAGAAATCAGCCCCAGCATTTT.

Comments on this clonotype: A much larger clone lies one base from this, so it may be a read error. J is TRBJ2-7 and V is TRBV10-3, with TRBD2 matching 7 bases. This CDR3 has 11 residues. V trimming: 8 bases; J trimming: 8 bases; junction bases outside the gene matches: 6. Per the germline V gene, CDR1 is ENHRY and CDR2 is SYGVKD. Here the CDR3 reads CAIGREYKQYF. CDR3 nucleotide sequence: TGTGCCATCGGGAGGGAATACAAGCAGTACTTC.

This rearrangement joins TRBV27 to TRBJ1-1, with a possible D match to TRBD1 (6 bases). V lost 5 bases and J 0 bases, leaving 13 bases between the germline ends. Germline loops: CDR1 MNHEY, CDR2 SMNVEV (reference sequence). CDR3 size: 15 residues. For the CDR3, the DNA is TGTGCCAGCAGTAAGGGGGAAGCGGTGAACACTGAAGCTTTCTTT. Translation gives CASSKGEAVNTEAFF.

The chain joins TRBV21-1 to TRBJ2-4; the table's D call TRBD2 went unverified against the DNA. TRBV21-1 is a known pseudogene. The CDR3 runs to 16 residues. The CDR3 DNA reads as TGTGCCAGCAGCAAAGATCTAGCGGGGGGGAAAAACATTCAGTACTTC. It specifies CASSKDLAGGKNIQYF.

The sample holds a few counts of this clonotype. The V gene is TRBV6-5, the J gene TRBJ2-2, with D possibly matching TRBD2 (6 bases). Germline loops: CDR1 MNHEY, CDR2 SVGAGI. The V end was cut by 10 bases, the J end by 1 base, with 13 bases between. The CDR3 is made up of 14 amino acids. For the CDR3, the DNA is TGTGCCACCACGGGGGTTCTGAACACCGGGGAGCTGTTTTTT. Residues: CATTGVLNTGELFF.

J is TRBJ2-3 and V is TRBV11-2, with D uncertain. Germline assignment: CDR1 SGHAT and CDR2 FQNNGV. The length of the CDR3 is 13 residues. Trimming shortened V by 7 bases and J by 1 base, and 9 bases separated the two germline ends. CDR3 in DNA: TGTGCCAGCACCGCCCCGGGCACAGATACGCAGTATTTT. It codes for CASTAPGTDTQYF.

This sequence joins TRBV29-1 and TRBJ1-1, with a tentative D call TRBD1 (5 bases). Trimming cost V 6 bases and J 3 bases, with 14 bases left between them. CDR1 and CDR2 (germline): SQVTM, ANQGSEA. CDR3 length: 13 residues. For the CDR3, the DNA is TGCAGCGTGGTTACCGGGACTTACACTGAAGCTTTCTTT. Protein product: CSVVTGTYTEAFF.

The rearrangement uses TRBV4-1 and TRBJ1-5; D is undetermined. CDR1 and CDR2 from the germline V gene are MGHRA and YSYEKL. This CDR3 region has 15 residues. V lost 0 bases and J lost 4, with 10 bases in between. CDR3 protein: CASSQDPSDNQPQHF. Here the CDR3 DNA reads TGCGCCAGCAGCCAAGATCCCAGTGATAATCAGCCCCAGCATTTT.

This clonotype occurred a few times. This rearrangement joins TRBV2 to TRBJ1-6, with TRBD1 identical over 8 bases. The length of the CDR3 is 14 residues. Germline V gene sequence: CDR1 SNHLY, CDR2 FYNNEI. The ends lost 6 bases at V and 5 bases at J; junction bases unmatched: 3. DNA for the CDR3: TGTGCCAGCAGCGGACAGGGAAATAATTCACCCCTCCACTTT. Its protein product is CASSGQGNNSPLHF.

The V and J genes are TRBV4-3 and TRBJ2-2; 7 bases map to TRBD2. Germline CDR1 LGHNA, CDR2 YSLEER. This CDR3 has 16 amino acids. The V gene end was trimmed by 0 bases and the J gene end by 5 bases; junction bases not matched to a gene: 6. The DNA of the CDR3 is TGCGCCAGCAGCCAAGACCCGGGACTACCGACCGGGGAGCTGTTTTTT. This codes for CASSQDPGLPTGELFF.

The chain has TRBV7-8 and TRBJ2-7; possibly TRBD1 or TRBD2 for D (5 bases each). The germline CDR1 and CDR2 sequences are SGHVS and FQNEAQ. Trimming cost V 1 base and J 2 bases, with 15 bases left between them. This CDR3 has 16 residues. Here the CDR3 reads CASSLGGAGPPYEQYF. CDR3 coding DNA: TGTGCCAGCAGCTTAGGAGGGGCAGGGCCCCCCTACGAGCAGTACTTC.

For the CDR3, the DNA is TGCGCCAGCAGCTTGGAAGGTTTTAATTCACCCCTCCACTTT. The encoded protein is CASSLEGFNSPLHF. The rearrangement joins TRBV5-1 to TRBJ1-6; D not certain. Trimming shortened V by 0 bases and J by 6 bases, and 7 bases separated the two germline ends. Germline CDR1 and CDR2: SGHRS and YFSETQ. The CDR3 contains 14 residues.

This clonotype occurred a few times. This chain joins TRBV28 and TRBJ2-3, with D perhaps being TRBD1 or TRBD2 (6 bases each). Looked up from germline, CDR1 is MDHEN and CDR2 is SYDVKM. V was cut by 6 bases and J by 4 bases, with 14 bases left in between. The CDR3 covers 14 residues. The CDR3 DNA is TGTGCCAGCAGGCCCGGGGGCCGTCCAGATACGCAGTATTTT. It specifies CASRPGGRPDTQYF. Together with reference TRBV28 and TRBJ2-3, the CDR3 gives the full variable domain: DVKVTQSSRYLVKRTGEKVFLECVQDMDHENMFWYRQDPGLGLRLIYFSYDVKMKEKGDIPEGYSVSREKKERFSLILESASTNQTSMYLCASRPGGRPDTQYFGPGTRLTVL.

This clonotype showed up many times. The chain links TRBV4-3 to TRBJ2-1, with TRBD2 as a possible D gene (5 bases). The CDR3 has 16 amino acids. Trimming shortened V by 0 bases and J by 10 bases, and 19 bases separated the two germline ends. The germline V gene encodes CDR1 LGHNA and CDR2 YSLEER. CDR3 bases: TGCGCCAGCAGCCAAGATAGGTTTAGGCCCCAGCGGGAGCAGTTCTTC. It specifies CASSQDRFRPQREQFF.